This T cell receptor beta chain is drawn from a study of blood T cell repertoires in COVID-19. Study-level background: In each case, the material was cDNA or gDNA derived from T cells, B-cell-depleted T cells, or PBMCs.

Only in-frame clones appear in the TCRdb table, and some are missing; sequencing was by immunoSEQ multiplex PCR. The sample includes about 90,000 clones, around 81% of them seen just once. CDR1 is SGHTA and CDR2 is FQGTGA in the germline V gene. The V segment lost 10 bases and the J segment 4 bases; nucleotides outside the gene matches: 5. This CDR3 has 13 amino acids. This sequence joins TRBV7-3 and TRBJ1-3, with 9 bases aligning to TRBD1. This TCR derives from a man aged 60 to 69 with acute or convalescent COVID-19. Specimen: peripheral blood. CDR3 residues: CATGTGPGNTIYF. The CDR3 DNA reads as TGTGCCACTGGGACAGGGCCAGGAAACACCATATATTTT.